This T cell receptor (beta chain) came from a study of cytomegalovirus exposure and HLA in healthy donors. This CDR3 has 12 amino acids. V lost 9 bases and J lost 0, with 6 bases in between. Per the germline V gene, CDR1 is MGHDK and CDR2 is SYGVNS. The primer mix had 60 Vbeta and 13 Jbeta primers. The repertoire was sequenced with immunoSEQ multiplex PCR; TCRdb's copy has only in-frame clones and lacks some. The repertoire holds fewer than 140,000 clones, with 65% to 80% as singletons. This chain joins TRBV25-1 and TRBJ2-1, with D possibly matching TRBD2 (5 bases). What was sequenced was PBMCs. The TCR sequence derives from a man aged 60-69 years in good health and CMV-seronegative. The CDR3 nucleotides read TGTGCCAGTGGACTCTCCTACAATGAGCAGTTCTTC. Its protein product is CASGLSYNEQFF.